The clone carrying this T cell receptor beta chain was seen more than once but under ten times. No antigen is known for it. PCR employed 60 Vbeta and 13 Jbeta primers. TCRdb keeps only in-frame clones here, not all; method: immunoSEQ multiplex PCR. This sample has some 97,000 clones; about 75% occur once, and the top ten carry less than 5%. Though probably carrying unrecorded immune exposures, donors were nominally healthy at sampling. The data belong to a study of cytomegalovirus exposure and HLA in healthy donors. Whole-study context: 81% of 300 to 450 genotyped donors fell in the Caucasian-associated ancestry cluster. Study outcomes and limitations: It was only CMV serostatus that was available as immune exposure information. Cytomegalovirus-associated status was assigned to about 160 TCR beta chains.

V shed 5 bases and J 0 bases; nucleotides not matched to a gene: 20. The CDR3 length is 20 residues. Germline assignment: CDR1 SGHVS and CDR2 FQNEAQ. The rearrangement uses TRBV7-8 and TRBJ2-7, with TRBD1 matching 9 bases. Sequencing used PBMCs. The origin of this receptor is a woman under 30 in good health and CMV-seropositive. The CDR3 sequence is CASSPPRGTGFYAGSYEQYF. The CDR3 bases are TGTGCCAGCAGCCCGCCGAGAGGGACAGGGTTCTATGCAGGCTCCTACGAGCAGTACTTC.